The 20 T cell receptor beta chains in this list originate from one sample, sequenced in a study of shared T cell receptors in the human thymus. Clones were read by immunoSEQ multiplex PCR, and TCRdb kept only the in-frame ones, dropping some. This sample yields hundreds of thousands of clones, of which roughly 90% are seen a single time; approximately 0.011% belongs to the top ten. This sample also belongs to another study, concerning human thymus T cells.

The sequencing input was thymocytes. The receptor source for this set is a boy under three years old with a congenital heart defect.

The J gene is TRBJ2-7, the V gene TRBV6-1; 7 positions agree with TRBD1. The germline V gene has CDR1 MNHNS and CDR2 SASEGT. V was clipped by 6 bases and J by 3 bases; unmatched bases: 11. The CDR3 length is 15 residues. This chain's CDR3 is CASRSGRQGSYEQYF. CDR3 sequence (DNA): TGTGCCAGCAGGTCCGGCCGACAGGGAAGCTACGAGCAGTACTTC.

The chain carries TRBV7-8 and TRBJ2-1, with a weak D call TRBD1 (5 bases). Germline V gene lookup returns CDR1 SGHVS and CDR2 FQNEAQ. CDR3 size: 15 residues. V dropped 5 bases and J dropped 0 bases, with 11 bases sitting between them. Here the CDR3 reads CASSHWTSSYNEQFF. The CDR3, as DNA: TGTGCCAGCAGCCATTGGACAAGCTCCTACAATGAGCAGTTCTTC.

This chain connects TRBV5-6 to TRBJ2-5; 7 nucleotides align to TRBD1. V was clipped by 5 bases and J by 3 bases; unmatched bases: 4. This CDR3 has 13 residues. CDR1 SGHDT and CDR2 YYEEEE come from the germline V gene. CDR3 bases: TGTGCCAGCAGAGAACAGGGGAAAGAGACCCAGTACTTC. Translating it yields CASREQGKETQYF.

The chain has TRBV6-4 and TRBJ1-5, with 7 positions matching TRBD1. The CDR3 covers 17 residues. The germline gives CDR1 MRHNA, CDR2 SNTAGT. The J segment lost 2 bases and the V segment lost 8 bases, leaving 15 bases of the junction unmatched. The CDR3 here is CASRSGGGRGCNQPQHF. As DNA, the CDR3 is TGTGCCAGCCGGTCTGGAGGGGGCAGGGGGTGCAATCAGCCCCAGCATTTT.

CDR3 sequence reads: CASIHSRDSYNQPQHF. The CDR3 region has the DNA TGTGCCAGTATACACTCCCGGGACAGTTACAATCAGCCCCAGCATTTT. The V gene is TRBV19, the J gene TRBJ1-5; the match to TRBD1 covers 7 bases. The CDR3 runs 16 residues. The germline V gene has CDR1 LNHDA and CDR2 SQIVND (reference sequence). The junction had 12 bases not matched to a gene; V was cut back by 7 bases and J by 3 bases.

The chain links TRBV7-4 to TRBJ1-2; TRBD1 matches 9 bases. CDR1 and CDR2 (germline): SGHVT, SQSDAQ. Unmatched junction bases numbered 13, after V lost 11 bases and J lost 0 bases. This CDR3 spans 16 amino acids. CDR3 in DNA: TGTGCCCTAAGTGTTCCCCGGACAGGGGCTAACTATGGCTACACCTTC. It codes for CALSVPRTGANYGYTF.

The gene calls are TRBV9 and TRBJ2-2; D is unclear. CDR3 size: 16 residues. Trimming removed 0 bases from V and 0 bases from J, with 9 bases in between. Germline V gene sequence: CDR1 SGDLS, CDR2 YYNGEE. CDR3 coding DNA: TGTGCCAGCAGCGTAGCTGAAACAACGAACACCGGGGAGCTGTTTTTT. It encodes CASSVAETTNTGELFF.

This rearrangement joins TRBV2 to TRBJ1-1; D is possibly TRBD1 (5 bases). The CDR3 is 12 amino acids. Trimming left V 10 bases short and J 1 base short, with 10 bases between. CDR1 SNHLY and CDR2 FYNNEI come from the germline V gene. CDR3 sequence: CAISRGNTEAFF. In DNA, the CDR3 is TGTGCCATCTCAAGGGGGAACACTGAAGCTTTCTTT.

This chain uses TRBV7-2 with TRBJ2-3, with D possibly TRBD2 on 6 matching bases. Trimming took 5 bases from V and 2 from J, leaving 17 bases between them. Germline-derived CDR1 and CDR2 are SGHTA and FQGNSA. This CDR3 has 16 residues. This CDR3 is CASSPEGRGFTDTQYF. The CDR3 bases are TGTGCCAGCAGCCCCGAAGGGCGGGGCTTCACAGATACGCAGTATTTT.

The rearrangement links TRBV27 to TRBJ2-7, with 9 positions matching TRBD1. The CDR3 covers 17 residues. The trim removed 3 bases at V and 0 bases at J, leaving 9 bases unmatched. Germline lookup yields CDR1 MNHEY and CDR2 SMNVEV (reference sequence). This CDR3 is CASSFSTGTGISYEQYF. In nucleotides, the CDR3 is TGTGCCAGCAGTTTCTCGACCGGGACAGGGATCTCCTACGAGCAGTACTTC.

This clone was seen a single time. This chain links TRBV5-1 with TRBJ2-7; D is unclear. The V and J ends lost 0 bases and 0 bases respectively, with 13 bases between them. CDR3 length equals 16 residues. Germline lookup yields CDR1 SGHRS and CDR2 YFSETQ. The CDR3, as DNA: TGCGCCAGCAGCTTGGCGGTGGGCACCAGCTCCTACGAGCAGTACTTC. It encodes CASSLAVGTSSYEQYF. Full variable domain (outside the CDR3, taken from reference TRBV5-1 and TRBJ2-7): KAGVTQTPRYLIKTRGQQVTLSCSPISGHRSVSWYQQTPGQGLQFLFEYFSETQRNKGNFPGRFSGRQFSNSRSEMNVSTLELGDSALYLCASSLAVGTSSYEQYFGPGTRLTVT.

The V gene is TRBV28, the J gene TRBJ2-5, with 7 bases matching TRBD2. V dropped 5 bases and J dropped 6; count of bases not matched to a gene: 9. CDR1 is MDHEN, CDR2 SYDVKM, per germline. This CDR3 region has 14 residues. The CDR3 loop reads CASSRAGRDQTQYF. CDR3 in DNA: TGTGCCAGCAGTAGAGCGGGAAGGGATCAGACCCAGTACTTC.

This sequence joins TRBV10-3 and TRBJ2-1; TRBD2 agrees at 10 bases. With V trimmed by 6 bases and J by 0 bases, 11 bases remained unmatched. Germline CDR1 reads ENHRY; CDR2 reads SYGVKD. The CDR3 runs to 18 residues. The CDR3 DNA is TGTGCCATCAGCGGTCGAGCGGGAGGGGGGAGCTCCTACAATGAGCAGTTCTTC. Encoded protein: CAISGRAGGGSSYNEQFF.

The gene calls are TRBV9 and TRBJ2-3; possible D gene TRBD2, 5 bases. Germline V CDR1 and CDR2: SGDLS, YYNGEE. CDR3 length: 13 residues. V lost 5 bases to trimming and J lost 2 bases, with 9 bases between them. The CDR3 DNA is TGTGCCAGCAGGGGAGTTGACACAGATACGCAGTATTTT. This encodes CASRGVDTDTQYF.

The table lists this clone with a count of one. The chain is built from TRBV30 and TRBJ1-1; D is unclear. CDR3 length: 14 amino acids. Germline CDR1 is GTSNPN and CDR2 is SVGIG (reference sequence). Trimming removed 2 bases at V and 1 base at J, with 11 bases between. This CDR3 is CAWSPTQENTEAFF. The CDR3 DNA sequence: TGTGCCTGGAGTCCAACCCAGGAGAACACTGAAGCTTTCTTT. Together with reference TRBV30 and TRBJ1-1, the CDR3 gives the full variable domain: SQTIHQWPATLVQPVGSPLSLECTVEGTSNPNLYWYRQAAGRGLQLLFYSVGIGQISSEVPQNLSASRPQDRQFILSSKKLLLSDSGFYLCAWSPTQENTEAFFGQGTRLTVV.

V is TRBV14 and J is TRBJ2-1; TRBD2 aligns across 15 bases. Per the germline V gene, CDR1 is SGHDN and CDR2 is FVKESK. The length of the CDR3 is 16 residues. The V and J ends lost 4 bases and 8 bases, in that order; junction bases with no gene match: 6. DNA of the CDR3: TGTGCCAGCAGCCGAGCGGGACTAGCGGGAGGACATGAGCAGTTCTTC. Its protein is CASSRAGLAGGHEQFF.

The chain links TRBV5-1 to TRBJ2-5; 14 positions match TRBD2. CDR1 and CDR2 (germline): SGHRS, YFSETQ. Trimming at V came to 4 bases and at J to 2 bases, leaving 4 bases not matched to a gene. CDR3 length equals 16 residues. The CDR3 spells CASSKGLAGAQETQYF. The CDR3 DNA reads TGCGCCAGCAGCAAGGGACTAGCGGGGGCACAAGAGACCCAGTACTTC.

The chain joins TRBV9 to TRBJ2-2; 11 bases line up with TRBD2. The CDR3 runs 20 residues. J gave up 0 bases and V 0 bases, and 10 bases lay outside the gene matches. CDR1 is SGDLS, CDR2 YYNGEE, per germline. Written as DNA, the CDR3 is TGTGCCAGCAGCGTAGCCCCCTCTCTAGCGGGAGGCCCGAACACCGGGGAGCTGTTTTTT. Its translation: CASSVAPSLAGGPNTGELFF.

V gene TRBV10-1 combines with J gene TRBJ1-5, with 11 bases aligning to TRBD1. Germline assignment: CDR1 WNHNN and CDR2 SYGVQD (reference sequence). The CDR3 contains 14 residues. J lost 7 bases, V lost 6 bases, and 5 bases had no gene match. The CDR3 spells CASSRDRGDQPQHF. DNA for the CDR3: TGCGCCAGCAGCAGGGACAGGGGGGACCAGCCCCAGCATTTT.

CDR3 DNA: TGTGCCAGCTCACCACCTAAGGGGCACGGCACAGATACGCAGTATTTT. Protein product: CASSPPKGHGTDTQYF. The chain combines TRBV18 with TRBJ2-3; TRBD1 might be the D (5 bases). V lost 0 bases and J 1 base, leaving 11 bases between the germline ends. CDR3 length: 16 residues. Germline V CDR1 and CDR2: KGHSH, LQKENI.